The 25 T cell receptor beta chains below come from one sample, sequenced in a study of blood T cell repertoires in COVID-19. Sequenced by immunoSEQ multiplex PCR; TCRdb stores in-frame clones only, minus some. The sample has 200,000 to 250,000 clones; almost 85% are singletons. Specimen: peripheral blood. These receptor sequences come from a woman in her forties or fifties with active or convalescent COVID-19.

The chain recombines TRBV3-1 (or the pseudogene TRBV3-2) with TRBJ2-7, with 10 bases fitting TRBD2. The CDR3 spans 13 residues. Germline-derived CDR1 and CDR2 are LGHDT and YNNKEL (reference sequence). The J segment lost 2 bases and the V segment lost 8 bases, leaving 3 bases of the junction unmatched. In DNA, the CDR3 is TGTGCCAGCTGTACTAGCGGGACCTACGAGCAGTACTTC. This gives the protein CASCTSGTYEQYF.

V gene TRBV7-2 combines with J gene TRBJ2-2; D possibly corresponds to TRBD1 (6 bases). Deletions cut 8 bases from V and 4 bases from J, with 23 bases between. In germline, CDR1 is SGHTA, CDR2 FQGNSA. The CDR3 length is 17 residues. The CDR3 loop is CASGINPRGHFTGELFF. DNA of the CDR3: TGTGCCAGCGGCATAAACCCCAGGGGACATTTCACCGGGGAGCTGTTTTTT.

The chain carries TRBV30 and TRBJ1-1; possibly TRBD1 for D (5 bases). The CDR3 has 13 amino acids. Germline values: CDR1 GTSNPN, CDR2 SVGIG (reference sequence). The V gene lost 3 bases and the J gene lost 1 base, with 9 bases spanning the gap. CDR3 DNA: TGTGCCTGGAGGGACACCCCGAACACTGAAGCTTTCTTT. Protein sequence: CAWRDTPNTEAFF.

The chain has TRBV18 and TRBJ2-1, with D possibly TRBD2 on 6 matching bases. V was pared by 3 bases and J by 4 bases, with 10 bases between. CDR3 length: 14 amino acids. Germline V gene lookup returns CDR1 KGHSH and CDR2 LQKENI. The CDR3 loop reads CASSPSLAYNEQFF. Written as DNA, the CDR3 is TGTGCCAGCTCACCTAGCCTAGCGTACAATGAGCAGTTCTTC.

V usage is TRBV6-1 and J usage is TRBJ2-3, with a weak D call TRBD1 (6 bases). This CDR3 spans 15 amino acids. The V gene's germline CDR1 is MNHNS and CDR2 SASEGT. V lost 1 base and J 1 base, leaving 9 bases between the germline ends. CDR3 DNA sequence: TGTGCCAGCAGTGAAGTCCCAGGGGGCACAGATACGCAGTATTTT. It encodes CASSEVPGGTDTQYF.

This clone has only one observation. The chain carries TRBV7-8 and TRBJ2-7; 8 bases are shared with TRBD1. V lost 4 bases, J lost 2 bases, and 16 bases stayed unmatched. The germline V gene has CDR1 SGHVS and CDR2 FQNEAQ. The CDR3 runs to 18 residues. CDR3 residues: CASSSDLPGQVPTYEQYV. CDR3 nucleotide sequence: TGTGCCAGCAGCTCTGATTTACCGGGACAGGTCCCTACCTACGAGCAGTACGTC.

This chain uses TRBV4-2 with TRBJ1-2; D is uncertain. The V end lost 0 bases, the J end lost 4 bases, and 9 bases lay between the germline ends. Germline CDR1 is LGHNA and CDR2 is YNFKEQ. The CDR3 length is 14 residues. The CDR3 nucleotides read TGTGCCAGCAGCCAAGAGGTCAGAACCTATGGCTACACCTTC. It encodes CASSQEVRTYGYTF.

The J gene is TRBJ1-4, the V gene TRBV19; D ambiguous. The V end was cut by 5 bases, the J end by 0 bases, with 10 bases between. Germline lookup yields CDR1 LNHDA and CDR2 SQIVND (reference sequence). This CDR3 comprises 15 residues. The CDR3 reads CASSVGPPTNEKLFF. As DNA, the CDR3 is TGTGCCAGTAGTGTGGGCCCACCAACTAATGAAAAACTGTTTTTT.

CDR3 sequence: CATSDLDNLSNTGELFF. CDR3 nucleotide sequence: TGTGCCACCAGTGATTTAGACAACCTCTCGAACACCGGGGAGCTGTTTTTT. The chain uses TRBV24-1 and TRBJ2-2; no firm D call. Germline CDR1 and CDR2: KGHDR and SFDVKD. V lost 1 base and J lost 0, with 11 bases in between. CDR3 length equals 17 residues.

This chain connects TRBV5-1 to TRBJ1-3, with 8 bases aligning to TRBD1. Germline-derived CDR1 and CDR2 are SGHRS and YFSETQ. V shed 3 bases, J shed 3 bases, and the junction held 5 bases outside the gene matches. The CDR3 is 15 residues long. DNA for the CDR3: TGCGCCAGCAGCTCGACAGGGGACCGTGGAAACACCATATATTTT. Encoded protein: CASSSTGDRGNTIYF.

The rearrangement links TRBV30 to TRBJ2-3; TRBD2 agrees at 8 bases. Germline loops: CDR1 GTSNPN, CDR2 SVGIG (reference sequence). V shed 6 bases and J 0 bases; nucleotides not matched to a gene: 5. This CDR3 is 14 amino acids long. CDR3 sequence reads: CACTSGVSTDTQYF. Here the CDR3 DNA reads TGTGCCTGTACTAGCGGAGTTAGCACAGATACGCAGTATTTT.

CDR3 bases: TGTGCCAGCTCACTGGGACAGGGCACAGATACGCAGTATTTT. It encodes CASSLGQGTDTQYF. The chain carries TRBV18 and TRBJ2-3, with 8 bases identical to TRBD1. Germline V gene data show CDR1 as KGHSH and CDR2 as LQKENI. The trim removed 4 bases at V and 1 base at J, leaving 1 base unmatched. This CDR3 comprises 14 residues.

This chain connects TRBV5-1 to TRBJ2-2; 11 bases fit TRBD2. Germline CDR1 SGHRS, CDR2 YFSETQ. This CDR3 is built from 17 residues. Trimming took 0 bases from V and 4 from J; bases not matched to a gene: 5. CDR3 loop: CASSLAPGTSGTGELFF. DNA of the CDR3: TGCGCCAGCAGCTTGGCCCCCGGGACTAGCGGCACCGGGGAGCTGTTTTTT. Filled out from reference TRBV5-1 and TRBJ2-2, the complete variable domain reads KAGVTQTPRYLIKTRGQQVTLSCSPISGHRSVSWYQQTPGQGLQFLFEYFSETQRNKGNFPGRFSGRQFSNSRSEMNVSTLELGDSALYLCASSLAPGTSGTGELFFGEGSRLTVL.

V usage is TRBV5-4 and J usage is TRBJ1-5, with 8 bases aligning to TRBD1. Trimming took 4 bases from V and 5 from J; bases not matched to a gene: 8. CDR1 and CDR2 (germline): SGHNT, YYREEE (reference sequence). This CDR3 is built from 15 residues. In DNA, the CDR3 is TGTGCCAGCAGCCGAGGGGGACAGGCTGATCAGCCCCAGCATTTT. Translating it yields CASSRGGQADQPQHF.

This chain joins TRBV28 and TRBJ1-4; D gene unclear. Trimming left V 4 bases short and J 14 bases short, with 11 bases between. Germline V gives CDR1 MDHEN, CDR2 SYDVKM. The CDR3 covers 11 residues. CDR3 residues: CASSSRSGLFF. Written as DNA, the CDR3 is TGTGCCAGCAGTTCCCGTTCCGGGCTGTTTTTT.

V gene TRBV5-6 combines with J gene TRBJ1-1; 9 bases match TRBD1. The V segment lost 4 bases and the J segment 6 bases; nucleotides outside the gene matches: 10. Germline values: CDR1 SGHDT, CDR2 YYEEEE. This CDR3 contains 15 residues. The DNA for the CDR3 is TGTGCCAGCAGCCCCGACAGGGGGTCGGGTGCTGAAGCTTTCTTT. This encodes CASSPDRGSGAEAFF.

This clone showed up just once. The V and J genes are TRBV28 and TRBJ1-1; TRBD1 aligns across 7 bases. The CDR3 contains 12 residues. The germline CDR1 and CDR2 sequences are MDHEN and SYDVKM. V was pared by 5 bases and J by 5 bases, with 2 bases of the junction left unmatched. The CDR3 coding sequence is TGTGCCAGCAGTCTACAGGGGACTGAAGCTTTCTTT. Protein: CASSLQGTEAFF.

CDR3 in amino acids: CASSWGEANYGYTF. CDR3 DNA sequence: TGTGCCAGCAGCTGGGGGGAAGCTAACTATGGCTACACCTTC. V gene TRBV13 combines with J gene TRBJ1-2, with a tentative D call TRBD1 (5 bases). CDR3 length equals 14 residues. V was trimmed by 4 bases and J by 0 bases, leaving 9 bases between them. Germline V gene data show CDR1 as PRHDT and CDR2 as FYEKMQ (reference sequence).

The chain is built from TRBV2 and TRBJ2-1; 9 nucleotides line up with TRBD2. The CDR3 is 15 residues long. Germline assignment: CDR1 SNHLY and CDR2 FYNNEI. Trimming removed 6 bases from V and 3 bases from J; junction bases left unmatched: 6. The CDR3: CASREKTSGYNEQFF. The CDR3 coding sequence is TGTGCCAGCAGAGAAAAGACTAGCGGCTACAATGAGCAGTTCTTC.

The V gene is TRBV29-1, the J gene TRBJ2-7; TRBD1 might be the D (5 bases). Per the germline V gene, CDR1 is SQVTM and CDR2 is ANQGSEA. Trimming stripped 2 bases from V and 5 bases from J, with 13 bases between. CDR3 length: 13 amino acids. This chain's CDR3 is CSVERQGSHEQYF. The CDR3 bases are TGCAGCGTTGAAAGGCAGGGAAGCCACGAGCAGTACTTC.

This clone was recorded a few times. The chain employs TRBV2 and TRBJ2-2; D may be TRBD2 (6 bases). Trimming cost V 10 bases and J 6 bases, with 24 bases left between them. The CDR3 runs to 16 residues. Germline lookup yields CDR1 SNHLY and CDR2 FYNNEI. The CDR3 sequence: CATESWDGGVAGELFF. In DNA, the CDR3 is TGTGCCACCGAGTCCTGGGACGGAGGGGTAGCCGGGGAGCTGTTTTTT.

The CDR3 is CASRVGRSGQPQHF. In DNA form, the CDR3 reads TGTGCCAGCAGAGTCGGCAGATCGGGTCAGCCCCAGCATTTT. The rearrangement joins TRBV28 to TRBJ1-5; no clear D. CDR3 length: 14 amino acids. The germline V and J ends were trimmed by 6 bases and 6 bases, with 15 bases remaining between them. In germline, CDR1 is MDHEN, CDR2 SYDVKM. The whole variable domain, remainder taken from reference TRBV28 and TRBJ1-5, is DVKVTQSSRYLVKRTGEKVFLECVQDMDHENMFWYRQDPGLGLRLIYFSYDVKMKEKGDIPEGYSVSREKKERFSLILESASTNQTSMYLCASRVGRSGQPQHFGDGTRLSIL.

The chain is built from TRBV7-2 and TRBJ1-5; D call uncertain. Germline V gene lookup returns CDR1 SGHTA and CDR2 FQGNSA. This CDR3 region has 13 residues. Between the trimmed V and J ends, which lost 0 bases and 4 bases, there was a span of 4 bases. CDR3: CASSLARNQPQHF. The CDR3 DNA is TGTGCCAGCAGCTTAGCGCGAAATCAGCCCCAGCATTTT.

The rearrangement links TRBV3-1 (or the pseudogene TRBV3-2) to TRBJ2-2; 10 nucleotides agree with TRBD2. The germline CDR1 and CDR2 sequences are LGHDT and YNNKEL (reference sequence). J was trimmed by 5 bases and V by 1 base; bases with no gene match: 4. The CDR3 extends over 16 amino acids. CDR3 bases: TGTGCCAGCAGCCAAGGGAGCGGGGGGGCGACCGGGGAGCTGTTTTTT. Its translation: CASSQGSGGATGELFF.

The CDR3 spells CASMIGQGGNEQYF. DNA of the CDR3: TGTGCCAGCATGATCGGCCAGGGCGGCAACGAGCAGTACTTC. This rearrangement joins TRBV2 to TRBJ2-7; D might be TRBD1 (5 bases). In germline, CDR1 is SNHLY, CDR2 FYNNEI. V was trimmed by 7 bases and J by 5 bases, leaving 18 bases between them. This CDR3 is built from 14 residues.